Shown below are 27 T cell receptor beta chains from a single sample sequenced in a study of T cells after yellow fever vaccination (dated by TCRdb to the late 2010s). In light of the paper, this sample's treatment or condition label describes: live attenuated yellow fever vaccine strain. To prepare the library, 5' RACE was applied. The sample was run on an Illumina NovaSeq 6000. TCRdb passed the public sequencing reads through fastp at Q25 and MiXCR, retaining productive beta sequences. All rows with the same CDR3 protein become a single entry with the most common DNA and genes. The table for this sample lists fewer than 450,000 distinct CDR3 sequences; 3% to 4.5% of them were counted only once. Roughly a quarter of the sample lies in the top ten. Sequenced here: PBMCs, sampled 5 days after the yellow fever booster vaccination. The receptors derive from a man younger than 30 who received the YFV17D yellow fever vaccine.

About this clonotype: The junction does not match germline at one end; this may be a read error. The chain is built from TRBV3-1 and TRBJ2-3, with D hard to call. This CDR3 has 11 residues. CDR1 and CDR2 from the germline V gene are LGHDT and YNNKEL (reference sequence). In nucleotides, the CDR3 is TGTGCCAGCAGCCAAGGCTCAATGAGGCATTTT. Its translation: CASSQGSMRHF.

This clonotype came up a few times. This chain connects TRBV6-5 to TRBJ1-5; perhaps TRBD1 as D (6 bases). This CDR3 has 13 residues. V lost 5 bases to trimming and J lost 6 bases, with 11 bases between them. The V gene's germline CDR1 is MNHEY and CDR2 SVGAGI. The CDR3 loop reads CASSAGTSQPQHF. CDR3 coding DNA: TGTGCCAGCAGTGCCGGGACAAGTCAGCCCCAGCATTTT.

This chain uses TRBV7-2 with TRBJ1-1; possibly TRBD1 for D (6 bases). Between the trimmed V and J ends, which lost 1 base and 4 bases, there was a span of 13 bases. This CDR3 region has 15 residues. Germline loops: CDR1 SGHTA, CDR2 FQGNSA. CDR3 nucleotide sequence: TGTGCCAGCAGCTTAGGTACAGGGATCATCACTGAAGCTTTCTTT. Translating gives CASSLGTGIITEAFF.

This clonotype has more than one count but fewer than ten. This chain links TRBV5-1 with TRBJ2-2; D possibly corresponds to TRBD1 (6 bases). The CDR3 runs to 16 residues. V shed 4 bases and J shed 4 bases, with 17 bases lying between them. Per the germline V gene, CDR1 is SGHRS and CDR2 is YFSETQ. The CDR3 sequence is CASSLQTGTATGELFF. Written as DNA, the CDR3 is TGCGCCAGCAGCCTACAGACAGGAACGGCCACCGGGGAGCTGTTTTTT.

The chain employs TRBV3-1 and TRBJ1-2; no reliable D call. V lost 4 bases, J lost 0 bases, and 9 bases lay in between. Per the germline V gene, CDR1 is LGHDT and CDR2 is YNNKEL (reference sequence). The CDR3 length is 14 residues. Written as DNA, the CDR3 is TGTGCCAGCAGCCGGGGAACCACTAACTATGGCTACACCTTC. Its translation: CASSRGTTNYGYTF.

Ten or more counts support this clonotype. V usage is TRBV7-2 and J usage is TRBJ2-5; D uncertain. The V end lost 4 bases, the J end lost 1 base, and 13 bases lay between the germline ends. CDR3 size: 15 residues. From germline, CDR1 is SGHTA and CDR2 FQGNSA. The CDR3 protein is CASSSWMTSQETQYF. As DNA, the CDR3 is TGTGCCAGCAGCTCCTGGATGACTTCCCAAGAGACCCAGTACTTC.

This chain links TRBV20-1 with TRBJ1-1; TRBD1 matches at 7 bases. The CDR3 has 16 amino acids. Germline V gene sequence: CDR1 DFQATT, CDR2 SNEGSKA (reference sequence). V shed 2 bases, J shed 1 base, and the junction held 10 bases outside the gene matches. Written as DNA, the CDR3 is TGCAGTGCTAGACCTGGAGGGGGCGCGAAGAACACTGAAGCTTTCTTT. Its translation is CSARPGGGAKNTEAFF.

V gene TRBV7-8 combines with J gene TRBJ2-7; tentatively, D is TRBD1 (6 bases). Trimming left V 0 bases short and J 2 bases short, with 11 bases between. The CDR3 loop spans 15 amino acids. Germline V lookup: CDR1 SGHVS, CDR2 FQNEAQ. CDR3 coding DNA: TGTGCCAGCAGCTTAGCGAGGACAGCGACCTACGAGCAGTACGTC. Its translation: CASSLARTATYEQYV.

This clonotype was seen only a few times. The chain couples TRBV4-2 to TRBJ1-6, with unresolved D. The CDR3 is made up of 16 amino acids. CDR1 LGHNA and CDR2 YNFKEQ come from the germline V gene. Trimming stripped 0 bases from V and 0 bases from J, with 6 bases between. CDR3 sequence reads: CASSQDMGSYNSPLHF. The CDR3 region has the DNA TGTGCCAGCAGCCAAGACATGGGCTCCTATAATTCACCCCTCCACTTT.

This clonotype was seen more than once but under ten times. The rearrangement uses TRBV19 and TRBJ2-7; D unresolved. Trimming pared 2 bases from V and 2 bases from J, leaving 13 bases between. This CDR3 is built from 15 residues. Germline V lookup: CDR1 LNHDA, CDR2 SQIVND (reference sequence). The CDR3 spells CASSIYSGSAYEQYF. The CDR3 coding sequence is TGTGCCAGTAGTATATACTCCGGTTCCGCCTACGAGCAGTACTTC.

J is TRBJ1-2 and V is TRBV5-5, with TRBD1 identical over 8 bases. J was trimmed by 6 bases and V by 4 bases; bases with no gene match: 8. The germline gives CDR1 SGHKS, CDR2 YYEKEE (reference sequence). The CDR3 length is 14 residues. The CDR3 sequence: CASSRGQGGDGYTF. The CDR3 DNA sequence: TGTGCCAGCAGCCGCGGACAGGGTGGGGATGGCTACACCTTC. Full variable domain (rest looked up from reference TRBV5-5 and TRBJ1-2): DAGVTQSPTHLIKTRGQQVTLRCSPISGHKSVSWYQQVLGQGPQFIFQYYEKEERGRGNFPDRFSARQFPNYSSELNVNALLLGDSALYLCASSRGQGGDGYTFGSGTRLTVV.

This clonotype was counted only a few times. The rearrangement uses TRBV7-2 and TRBJ2-7; D possibly corresponds to TRBD1 (6 bases). Germline V CDR1 and CDR2: SGHTA, FQGNSA. CDR3 size: 14 residues. Trimming pared 2 bases from V and 3 bases from J, leaving 11 bases between. Written as DNA, the CDR3 is TGTGCCAGCAGCTTAATCCGGGACAACTACGAGCAGTACTTC. Its protein is CASSLIRDNYEQYF.

V is TRBV12-3 or TRBV12-4 and J is TRBJ2-2; D may match TRBD1 or TRBD2 (7 bases each). V was clipped by 3 bases and J by 7 bases, with 15 bases between them. The CDR3 extends over 15 amino acids. The CDR3 DNA sequence: TGTGCCAGCAGTTTCTCGACAGGGAGGGGCGGGGAGCTGTTTTTT. Translation: CASSFSTGRGGELFF.

This clonotype was seen at least ten times. The chain carries TRBV12-3 or TRBV12-4 and TRBJ2-7; possibly TRBD1 for D (5 bases). There are 13 residues in the CDR3. V lost 5 bases and J lost 2, with 10 bases in between. CDR3 loop: CASSPTVTYEQYF. The CDR3 DNA is TGTGCCAGCAGTCCGACAGTGACCTACGAGCAGTACTTC.

This clonotype appeared many times. The chain has TRBV7-2 and TRBJ2-2; D is unresolved. Germline CDR1 and CDR2: SGHTA and FQGNSA. The CDR3 contains 14 residues. V was cut by 1 base and J by 6 bases, with 9 bases left in between. The CDR3 here is CASSLDMVAGELFF. CDR3 coding DNA: TGTGCCAGCAGCTTAGATATGGTAGCCGGGGAGCTGTTTTTT. Together with reference TRBV7-2 and TRBJ2-2, the CDR3 gives the full variable domain: GAGVSQSPSNKVTEKGKDVELRCDPISGHTALYWYRQSLGQGLEFLIYFQGNSAPDKSGLPSDRFSAERTGGSVSTLTIQRTQQEDSAVYLCASSLDMVAGELFFGEGSRLTVL.

Only a few counts were recorded for this clonotype. The V and J genes are TRBV20-1 and TRBJ2-2, with no clear D. This CDR3 region has 13 residues. Deletions cut 0 bases from V and 4 bases from J, with 6 bases between. Germline V CDR1 and CDR2: DFQATT, SNEGSKA (reference sequence). This chain's CDR3 is CSARERPTGELFF. In DNA, the CDR3 is TGCAGTGCTAGAGAACGGCCCACCGGGGAGCTGTTTTTT.

This clonotype has a count of ten or more. The V and J genes are TRBV4-3 and TRBJ1-6, with D unclear. The germline V gene encodes CDR1 LGHNA and CDR2 YSLEER. The CDR3 runs to 16 residues. V lost 0 bases to trimming and J lost 0 bases, with 6 bases between them. As DNA, the CDR3 is TGCGCCAGCAGCCAAGATGTGAGCTCCTATAATTCACCCCTCCACTTT. Protein: CASSQDVSSYNSPLHF.

This clonotype has ten or more counts. The DNA for the CDR3 is TGTGCCAGCAGTTTGCAGGGGGCAATCACTGAAGCTTTCTTT. Translation: CASSLQGAITEAFF. The genes are TRBV12-3 or TRBV12-4 and TRBJ1-1; 8 bases are shared with TRBD1. The CDR3 spans 14 residues. Trimming removed 3 bases from V and 4 bases from J; junction bases left unmatched: 4.

The CDR3 region is CASTVTGIADEQYF. CDR3 bases: TGCGCCAGCACCGTGACAGGGATCGCGGACGAGCAGTACTTC. The chain employs TRBV5-1 and TRBJ2-7; 7 nucleotides match TRBD1. Trimming removed 6 bases from V and 5 bases from J; junction bases left unmatched: 11. The length of the CDR3 is 14 residues. CDR1 and CDR2 (germline): SGHRS, YFSETQ.

There are a few counts of this clonotype. The J gene is TRBJ1-2, the V gene TRBV24-1; D unresolved. The ends were cut back, 9 bases at V and 0 bases at J, with 13 bases in the middle. CDR3 length: 14 residues. From germline, CDR1 is KGHDR and CDR2 SFDVKD. In DNA, the CDR3 is TGTGCCACCCCCGGAAAGGCCTCTAACTATGGCTACACCTTC. Translation gives CATPGKASNYGYTF.

V gene TRBV20-1 combines with J gene TRBJ2-1; maybe TRBD1 (6 bases). V dropped 6 bases and J dropped 9 bases, with 15 bases sitting between them. The CDR3 sequence is 12 residues long. The germline V gene has CDR1 DFQATT and CDR2 SNEGSKA (reference sequence). The CDR3: CSAPGDGGEQFF. In nucleotides, the CDR3 is TGCAGTGCCCCAGGGGATGGGGGTGAGCAGTTCTTC.

This clonotype showed up just a few times. V gene TRBV10-3 combines with J gene TRBJ1-5; 10 bases are shared with TRBD1. Unmatched junction bases numbered 10, after V lost 2 bases and J lost 6 bases. The CDR3 contains 17 residues. CDR1 ENHRY and CDR2 SYGVKD come from the germline V gene. The CDR3 sequence is CAISEAGDRGRGQPQHF. CDR3 DNA: TGTGCCATCAGTGAGGCGGGTGACAGGGGGCGAGGTCAGCCCCAGCATTTT.

This rearrangement joins TRBV7-3 to TRBJ2-1, with 10 bases that match TRBD2. V lost 5 bases, J lost 0 bases, and 4 bases stayed unmatched. The CDR3 contains 16 residues. Germline CDR1 reads SGHTA; CDR2 reads FQGTGA. The CDR3 DNA reads TGTGCCAGCAGCCGTATAGCGGGGGGCTCCTACAATGAGCAGTTCTTC. Its translation is CASSRIAGGSYNEQFF. Full variable domain (remainder filled in from reference TRBV7-3 and TRBJ2-1): GAGVSQTPSNKVTEKGKYVELRCDPISGHTALYWYRQSLGQGPEFLIYFQGTGAADDSGLPNDRFFAVRPEGSVSTLKIQRTERGDSAVYLCASSRIAGGSYNEQFFGPGTRLTVL.

Many counts were recorded for this clonotype. The chain is built from TRBV7-8 and TRBJ2-5, with TRBD2 matching 8 bases. Germline V gene sequence: CDR1 SGHVS, CDR2 FQNEAQ. With 0 bases clipped from V and 5 bases from J, the junction kept 5 bases outside the gene matches. This CDR3 has 15 residues. CDR3 nucleotide sequence: TGTGCCAGCAGCTTAGCGTTTAGCGGGGATGAGACCCAGTACTTC. This sequence encodes CASSLAFSGDETQYF.

There are many counts of this clonotype. The chain is built from TRBV18 and TRBJ2-7; 8 bases line up with TRBD1. Germline CDR1 is KGHSH and CDR2 is LQKENI. The CDR3 extends over 12 amino acids. V lost 3 bases to trimming and J lost 6 bases; unmatched junction nucleotides: 1. The CDR3 DNA sequence: TGTGCCAGCTCACCGGGACAGGTCGAGCAGTACTTC. Translated, it gives CASSPGQVEQYF. The full variable domain, in which reference TRBV18 and TRBJ2-7 provide the parts outside the CDR3, is NAGVMQNPRHLVRRRGQEARLRCSPMKGHSHVYWYRQLPEEGLKFMVYLQKENIIDESGMPKERFSAEFPKEGPSILRIQQVVRGDSAAYFCASSPGQVEQYFGPGTRLTVT.

This clonotype was picked up a small number of times. The rearrangement links TRBV16 to TRBJ1-1; D is undetermined. V gave up 2 bases and J gave up 5 bases, with 15 bases separating them. The germline CDR1 and CDR2 sequences are KGHSY and FQNENV. There are 15 residues in the CDR3. CDR3 amino acids: CASSQDALYWTEAFF. The CDR3 bases are TGTGCCAGCAGCCAAGACGCCCTTTATTGGACTGAAGCTTTCTTT.

The rearrangement joins TRBV6-5 to TRBJ2-7, with a tentative D call TRBD1 (6 bases). In germline, CDR1 is MNHEY, CDR2 SVGAGI. V was shortened by 6 bases and J by 3 bases, with 15 bases between the two germline ends. The CDR3 spans 14 residues. The CDR3 DNA reads as TGTGCCAGCAGGAGAACTGGGGGCCTCTACGAGCAGTACTTC. Translating gives CASRRTGGLYEQYF.